This entry lists 8 T cell receptor beta chains sequenced from one sample in a study of T cell responses to AZD1222 COVID-19 vaccine. Clones were sequenced by immunoSEQ multiplex PCR, and TCRdb holds only the in-frame ones, with some missing. The table has about 120,000 clones, about 90% seen once. The input for sequencing was peripheral blood, taken on day 0 of AZD1222 vaccination. The receptor set was obtained from an adult in good health.

This chain joins TRBV5-5 and TRBJ1-1; D unresolved. Germline CDR1 is SGHKS and CDR2 is YYEKEE (reference sequence). CDR3 size: 12 residues. Trimming cost V 1 base and J 7 bases, with 8 bases left between them. The CDR3 DNA is TGTGCCAGCAGCTTGTCACAGATTGAAGCTTTCTTT. This encodes CASSLSQIEAFF.

The chain employs TRBV5-6 and TRBJ1-1; a weak D match, TRBD1 (5 bases). Germline V gene data show CDR1 as SGHDT and CDR2 as YYEEEE. Trimming took off 2 bases at V and 0 bases at J, with 14 bases between the two ends. This CDR3 has 16 amino acids. As DNA, the CDR3 is TGTGCCAGCAGCTTCAGGGAGGACGCCTTGAACACTGAAGCTTTCTTT. Translation: CASSFREDALNTEAFF.

V is TRBV7-2 and J is TRBJ2-7; D is ambiguous. Germline V gene data show CDR1 as SGHTA and CDR2 as FQGNSA. Trimming shortened V by 4 bases and J by 3 bases, and 10 bases separated the two germline ends. CDR3 size: 13 residues. CDR3 bases: TGTGCCAGCAGCTCCTCAGTAAGCTACGAGCAGTACTTC. Translation gives CASSSSVSYEQYF.

As to this clone: This same CDR3 is encoded by further DNA sequences in the sample. The CDR3 bases are TGTGCCAGCAGTTTTTTGGGGCCCCAGCATTTT. It translates to CASSFLGPQHF. The chain has TRBV28 and TRBJ1-5; D remains ambiguous. The germline CDR1 and CDR2 sequences are MDHEN and SYDVKM. This CDR3 is 11 amino acids long. With 3 bases removed from V and 9 bases from J, the gap between germline ends came to 6 bases.

CDR3 nucleotides: TGTGCCAGTAGTACCCACCTAGGACAGTCCTATGGCTACACCTTC. It yields the protein CASSTHLGQSYGYTF. The chain has TRBV19 and TRBJ1-2, with a possible D match to TRBD1 (6 bases). The CDR3 has 15 residues. Germline CDR1 LNHDA, CDR2 SQIVND (reference sequence). With 4 bases removed from V and 4 bases from J, the gap between germline ends came to 16 bases.

A single count supports this clone. This chain uses TRBV7-2 with TRBJ1-3, with 9 bases that match TRBD1. The CDR3 has 17 residues. Per germline, CDR1 SGHTA and CDR2 FQGNSA. Trimming took 5 bases from V and 1 from J; bases not matched to a gene: 9. The CDR3 region is CASSEGGQGPSGNTIYF. The CDR3 nucleotides are TGTGCCAGCAGCGAGGGGGGACAGGGCCCTTCTGGAAACACCATATATTTT. The variable domain in full, completed from reference TRBV7-2 and TRBJ1-3, reads GAGVSQSPSNKVTEKGKDVELRCDPISGHTALYWYRQSLGQGLEFLIYFQGNSAPDKSGLPSDRFSAERTGGSVSTLTIQRTQQEDSAVYLCASSEGGQGPSGNTIYFGEGSWLTVV.

The rearrangement joins TRBV5-1 to TRBJ1-2; 9 nucleotides align to TRBD1. CDR3 size: 15 residues. J was trimmed by 6 bases and V by 4 bases; bases with no gene match: 10. Germline CDR1 reads SGHRS; CDR2 reads YFSETQ. In DNA form, the CDR3 reads TGCGCCAGCAGCCCTTCCGGGACAGGGATAAATGGCTACACCTTC. Amino acid sequence: CASSPSGTGINGYTF.

This clone showed up just once. The rearrangement links TRBV29-1 to TRBJ1-2; D call uncertain. The V end was cut by 2 bases, the J end by 7 bases, with 14 bases between. The germline V gene encodes CDR1 SQVTM and CDR2 ANQGSEA. The CDR3 has 13 residues. The CDR3 DNA reads TGCAGCGTTGAATTGCCCGGGTATAGTGGCTACACCTTC. Translated, it gives CSVELPGYSGYTF. The full variable domain, in which reference TRBV29-1 and TRBJ1-2 provide the parts outside the CDR3, is SAVISQKPSRDICQRGTSLTIQCQVDSQVTMMFWYRQQPGQSLTLIATANQGSEATYESGFVIDKFPISRPNLTFSTLTVSNMSPEDSSIYLCSVELPGYSGYTFGSGTRLTVV.